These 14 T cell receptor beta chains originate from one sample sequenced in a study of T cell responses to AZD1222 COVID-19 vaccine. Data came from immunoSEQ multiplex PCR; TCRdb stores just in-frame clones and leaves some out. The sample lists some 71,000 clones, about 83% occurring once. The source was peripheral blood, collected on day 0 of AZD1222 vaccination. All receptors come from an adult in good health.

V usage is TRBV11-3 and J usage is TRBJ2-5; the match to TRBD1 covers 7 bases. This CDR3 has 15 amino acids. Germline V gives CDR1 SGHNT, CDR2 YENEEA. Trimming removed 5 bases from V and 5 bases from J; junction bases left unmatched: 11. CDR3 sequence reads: CASSHGTESAETQYF. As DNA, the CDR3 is TGTGCCAGCAGCCACGGGACAGAGTCTGCCGAGACCCAGTACTTC. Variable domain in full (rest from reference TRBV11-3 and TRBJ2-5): EAGVVQSPRYKIIEKKQPVAFWCNPISGHNTLYWYLQNLGQGPELLIRYENEEAVDDSQLPKDRFSAERLKGVDSTLKIQPAELGDSAVYLCASSHGTESAETQYFGPGTRLLVL.

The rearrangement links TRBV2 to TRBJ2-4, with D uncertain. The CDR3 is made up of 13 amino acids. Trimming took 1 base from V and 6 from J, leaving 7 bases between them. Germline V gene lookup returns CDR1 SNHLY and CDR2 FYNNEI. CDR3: CASSEDPPNIQYF. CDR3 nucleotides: TGTGCCAGCAGTGAAGATCCACCAAACATTCAGTACTTC.

The chain's CDR3 is CASSDSYTDTQYF. Here the CDR3 DNA reads TGTGCCAGCAGTGACAGTTACACAGATACGCAGTATTTT. The chain recombines TRBV5-4 with TRBJ2-3, with a weak D call TRBD1 (5 bases). Germline V gene sequence: CDR1 SGHNT, CDR2 YYREEE (reference sequence). V gave up 5 bases and J gave up 2 bases, with 9 bases separating them. The CDR3 runs 13 residues.

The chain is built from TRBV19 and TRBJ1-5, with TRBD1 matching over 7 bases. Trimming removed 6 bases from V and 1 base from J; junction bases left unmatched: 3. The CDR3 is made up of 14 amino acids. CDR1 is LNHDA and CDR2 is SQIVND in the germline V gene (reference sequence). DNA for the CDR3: TGTGCCAGTAGAAAGGGACAGAGCAATCAGCCCCAGCATTTT. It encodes CASRKGQSNQPQHF.

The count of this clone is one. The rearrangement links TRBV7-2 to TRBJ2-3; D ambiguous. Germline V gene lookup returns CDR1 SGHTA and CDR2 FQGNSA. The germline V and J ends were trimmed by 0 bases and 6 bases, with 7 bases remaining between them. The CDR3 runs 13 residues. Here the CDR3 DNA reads TGTGCCAGCAGCTTAGCAATAGTGGATACGCAGTATTTT. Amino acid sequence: CASSLAIVDTQYF.

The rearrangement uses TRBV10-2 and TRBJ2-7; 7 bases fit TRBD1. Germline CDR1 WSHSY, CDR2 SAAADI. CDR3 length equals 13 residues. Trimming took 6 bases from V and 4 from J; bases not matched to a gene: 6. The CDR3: CASRSGQTYEQYF. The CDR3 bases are TGCGCCAGCAGATCGGGACAGACTTACGAGCAGTACTTC.

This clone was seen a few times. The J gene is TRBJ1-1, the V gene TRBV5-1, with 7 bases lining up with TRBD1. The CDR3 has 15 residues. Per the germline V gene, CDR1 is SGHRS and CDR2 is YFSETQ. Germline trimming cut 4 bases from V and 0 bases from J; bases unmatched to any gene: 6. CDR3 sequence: CASSRQGQLNTEAFF. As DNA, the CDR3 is TGCGCCAGCAGCCGACAGGGACAGTTGAACACTGAAGCTTTCTTT.

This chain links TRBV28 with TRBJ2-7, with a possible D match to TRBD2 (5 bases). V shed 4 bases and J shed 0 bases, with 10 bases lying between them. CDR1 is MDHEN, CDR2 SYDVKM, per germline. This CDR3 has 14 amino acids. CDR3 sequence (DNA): TGTGCCAGCAGTTCAGGACTGTCCTCCTACGAGCAGTACTTC. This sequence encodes CASSSGLSSYEQYF.

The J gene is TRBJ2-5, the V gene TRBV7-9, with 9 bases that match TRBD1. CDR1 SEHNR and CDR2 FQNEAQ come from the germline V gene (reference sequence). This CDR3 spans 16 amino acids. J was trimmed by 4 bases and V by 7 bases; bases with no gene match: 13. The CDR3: CASTRGEQGAGETQYF. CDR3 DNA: TGTGCCAGCACCAGGGGGGAACAGGGGGCTGGAGAGACCCAGTACTTC.

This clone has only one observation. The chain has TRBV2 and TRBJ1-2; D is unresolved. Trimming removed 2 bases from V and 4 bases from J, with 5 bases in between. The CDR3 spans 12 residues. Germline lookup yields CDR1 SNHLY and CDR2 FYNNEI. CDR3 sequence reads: CASSERPYGYTF. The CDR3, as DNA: TGTGCCAGCAGTGAAAGACCCTATGGCTACACCTTC. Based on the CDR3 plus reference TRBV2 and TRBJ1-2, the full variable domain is EPEVTQTPSHQVTQMGQEVILRCVPISNHLYFYWYRQILGQKVEFLVSFYNNEISEKSEIFDDQFSVERPDGSNFTLKIRSTKLEDSAMYFCASSERPYGYTFGSGTRLTVV.

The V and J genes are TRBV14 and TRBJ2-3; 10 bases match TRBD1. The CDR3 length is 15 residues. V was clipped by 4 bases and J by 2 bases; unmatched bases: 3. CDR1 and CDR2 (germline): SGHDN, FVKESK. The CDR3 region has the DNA TGTGCCAGCAGCCGACAGGGGGCCTTCACAGATACGCAGTATTTT. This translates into CASSRQGAFTDTQYF.

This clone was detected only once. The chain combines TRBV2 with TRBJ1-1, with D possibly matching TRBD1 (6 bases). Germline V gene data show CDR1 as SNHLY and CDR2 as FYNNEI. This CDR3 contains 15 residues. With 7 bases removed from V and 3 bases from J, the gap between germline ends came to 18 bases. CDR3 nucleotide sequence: TGTGCCAGCAACCTGCAGGGGAATAAGGACACTGAAGCTTTCTTT. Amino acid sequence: CASNLQGNKDTEAFF.

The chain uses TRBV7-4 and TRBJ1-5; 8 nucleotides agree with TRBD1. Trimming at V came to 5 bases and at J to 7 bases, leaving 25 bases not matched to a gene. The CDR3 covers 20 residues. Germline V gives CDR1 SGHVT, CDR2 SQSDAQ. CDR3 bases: TGTGCCAGCAGCCCCCTCCGCACAGGGGGTAACCATGCCATTGTACAGCCCCAGCATTTT. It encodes CASSPLRTGGNHAIVQPQHF.

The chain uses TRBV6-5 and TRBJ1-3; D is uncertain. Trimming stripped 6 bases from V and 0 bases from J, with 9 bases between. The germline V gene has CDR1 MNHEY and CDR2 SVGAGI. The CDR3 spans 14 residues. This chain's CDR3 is CASRETGSGNTIYF. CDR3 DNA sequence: TGTGCCAGCAGGGAGACCGGCTCTGGAAACACCATATATTTT.